The entry below gives a single T cell receptor beta chain sequence along with its context. Its antigen is not identified. The data originate from a study of cytomegalovirus exposure and HLA in healthy donors. About the study: The approximately 660 first-cohort repertoires shared a platform with the 120 or so validation repertoires, as reported in a later analysis.

Study-wide results and limits: Within the approximately 130 validation repertoires, first-cohort TCR clusters tended to co-occur, according to a later analysis.

The method was immunoSEQ multiplex PCR; TCRdb's version includes in-frame clones alone and lacks a portion of them. The sample holds 130,000 to 150,000 clones; roughly 86% are singletons and the top ten take less than 5.5%. CDR3 length: 14 amino acids. The germline V gene encodes CDR1 LNHDA and CDR2 SQIVND (reference sequence). Trimming removed 3 bases at V and 7 bases at J, with 13 bases between. Sequencing input: PBMCs. This rearrangement joins TRBV19 to TRBJ2-1; D call uncertain. This TCR came from a young man in good health and CMV-seropositive. The CDR3 loop reads CASSMMGLSNEQFF. In DNA, the CDR3 is TGTGCCAGTAGTATGATGGGCTTGAGTAATGAGCAGTTCTTC. The whole variable domain, remainder taken from reference TRBV19 and TRBJ2-1, is DGGITQSPKYLFRKEGQNVTLSCEQNLNHDAMYWYRQDPGQGLRLIYYSQIVNDFQKGDIAEGYSVSREKKESFPLTVTSAQKNPTAFYLCASSMMGLSNEQFFGPGTRLTVL.